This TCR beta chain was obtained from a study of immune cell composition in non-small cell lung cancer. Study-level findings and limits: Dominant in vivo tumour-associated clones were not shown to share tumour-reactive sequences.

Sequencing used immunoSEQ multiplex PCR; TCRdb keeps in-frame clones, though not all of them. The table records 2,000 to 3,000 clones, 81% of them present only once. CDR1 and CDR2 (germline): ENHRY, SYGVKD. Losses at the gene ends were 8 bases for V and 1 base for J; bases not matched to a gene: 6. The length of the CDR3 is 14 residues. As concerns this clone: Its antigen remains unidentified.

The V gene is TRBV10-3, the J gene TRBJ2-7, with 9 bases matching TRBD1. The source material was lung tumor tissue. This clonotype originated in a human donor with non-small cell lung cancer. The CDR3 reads CAIRDRVVSYEQYF. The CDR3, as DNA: TGTGCCATCCGGGACAGGGTTGTTTCCTACGAGCAGTACTTC.